The next 29 T cell receptor beta chains were all read from a single sample in a study of blood T cells in healthy people across ages. It was with a sample-barcoded 5' primer and a J-beta primer mix that a second PCR of about 6 to 12 cycles was run. TCRdb used MiXCR to reprocess the 5' RACE reads, holding one entry per CDR3 protein. The sample holds more than 1,000,000 distinct CDR3 sequences, 20% to 25% seen once. The data also belong to a second study, concerning T cells of mothers and their children.

Source material: blood. The source is a girl aged 2 to 10 in good health.

The V and J genes are TRBV4-1 and TRBJ2-5; 9 bases are a match to TRBD1. V lost 6 bases, J lost 3 bases, and 5 bases stayed unmatched. This CDR3 contains 14 residues. The germline V gene encodes CDR1 MGHRA and CDR2 YSYEKL. CDR3 protein: CASREQGAEETQYF. As DNA, the CDR3 is TGCGCCAGCAGGGAACAGGGGGCCGAAGAGACCCAGTACTTC.

The chain carries TRBV7-2 and TRBJ2-5, with D perhaps matching TRBD2 (6 bases). Judging by the DNA end, TRBJ2-7 fits better; the J call may be wrong. The CDR3 loop spans 14 amino acids. Germline V gives CDR1 SGHTA, CDR2 FQGNSA. CDR3 sequence (DNA): TGTGCCAGCAGCTTAGTAAGCGGCGGGGCCGAGCAGTACTTC. Amino acid sequence: CASSLVSGGAEQYF.

V usage is TRBV4-1 and J usage is TRBJ2-3; 8 nucleotides align to TRBD1. The CDR3 loop spans 16 amino acids. V dropped 1 base and J dropped 6; count of bases not matched to a gene: 9. Germline CDR1 reads MGHRA; CDR2 reads YSYEKL. CDR3 amino acids: CASSQVEQGAYDTQYF. CDR3 DNA sequence: TGCGCCAGCAGCCAAGTCGAGCAGGGGGCGTACGATACGCAGTATTTT.

This clonotype has more than one count but fewer than ten. This chain joins TRBV7-9 and TRBJ1-4; the D gene is possibly TRBD1 (6 bases). Germline V CDR1 and CDR2: SEHNR, FQNEAQ (reference sequence). The CDR3 extends over 16 amino acids. With 2 bases removed from V and 4 bases from J, the gap between germline ends came to 14 bases. CDR3 DNA sequence: TGTGCCAGCAGCTTATGGCCAGGGGTTGGTAATGAAAAACTGTTTTTT. Translated: CASSLWPGVGNEKLFF.

The rearrangement joins TRBV20-1 to TRBJ1-1; D gene unclear. The CDR3 sequence is 11 residues long. Germline CDR1 reads DFQATT; CDR2 reads SNEGSKA (reference sequence). Trimming removed 5 bases from V and 1 base from J, with 5 bases in between. CDR3 amino acids: CSAFWNTEAFF. The CDR3 DNA reads as TGCAGTGCTTTCTGGAACACTGAAGCTTTCTTT.

This rearrangement joins TRBV28 to TRBJ2-3; D unresolved. Germline V gene data show CDR1 as MDHEN and CDR2 as SYDVKM. CDR3 length equals 13 residues. The germline V and J ends were trimmed by 7 bases and 2 bases, with 10 bases remaining between them. CDR3 bases: TGTGCCAGCACTTTCCCGAACACAGATACGCAGTATTTT. This encodes CASTFPNTDTQYF. The full variable domain, its missing parts supplied by reference TRBV28 and TRBJ2-3, is DVKVTQSSRYLVKRTGEKVFLECVQDMDHENMFWYRQDPGLGLRLIYFSYDVKMKEKGDIPEGYSVSREKKERFSLILESASTNQTSMYLCASTFPNTDTQYFGPGTRLTVL.

This chain connects TRBV4-3 to TRBJ2-7; D unresolved. In germline, CDR1 is LGHNA, CDR2 YSLEER. CDR3 length equals 15 residues. Trimming pared 0 bases from V and 3 bases from J, leaving 12 bases between. DNA for the CDR3: TGCGCCAGCAGCCAAGAACCCGGAGAAAGCTACGAGCAGTACTTC. This codes for CASSQEPGESYEQYF.

As to this clonotype: It may be a read error: a sequence one base away is much more abundant. This chain connects TRBV7-3 to TRBJ2-5, with D tentatively TRBD1 (6 bases). Germline V gives CDR1 SGHTA, CDR2 FQGTGA. The V end was cut by 2 bases, the J end by 7 bases, with 11 bases between. The length of the CDR3 is 13 residues. CDR3 protein: CASSLQGSGTQYF. DNA for the CDR3: TGTGCCAGCAGCTTACAGGGGTCGGGGACCCAGTACTTC.

CDR3 in amino acids: CSVAGRGGSTEAFF. CDR3 nucleotide sequence: TGCAGCGTTGCGGGCAGGGGAGGTAGCACTGAAGCTTTCTTT. The J gene is TRBJ1-1, the V gene TRBV29-1; possible D gene TRBD1, 6 bases. The germline V gene has CDR1 SQVTM and CDR2 ANQGSEA. The V end lost 4 bases, the J end lost 4 bases, and 16 bases lay between the germline ends. This CDR3 contains 14 residues. The entire variable domain, with the rest obtained from reference TRBV29-1 and TRBJ1-1, is as follows: SAVISQKPSRDICQRGTSLTIQCQVDSQVTMMFWYRQQPGQSLTLIATANQGSEATYESGFVIDKFPISRPNLTFSTLTVSNMSPEDSSIYLCSVAGRGGSTEAFFGQGTRLTVV.

This rearrangement joins TRBV6-5 to TRBJ2-4; D uncertain. The length of the CDR3 is 15 residues. The germline gives CDR1 MNHEY, CDR2 SVGAGI. V gave up 0 bases and J gave up 8 bases, with 14 bases separating them. The CDR3 coding sequence is TGTGCCAGCAGTTACTCGAAAGGGCCTGGGTACATTCAGTACTTC. Its translation: CASSYSKGPGYIQYF.

The CDR3, as DNA: TGTGCCAGCAGAAACGAGGACAGGGTGACCGGCTACACCTTC. Translation gives CASRNEDRVTGYTF. This chain connects TRBV6-5 to TRBJ1-2, with TRBD1 matching 8 bases. With V trimmed by 6 bases and J by 8 bases, 11 bases remained unmatched. Per germline, CDR1 MNHEY and CDR2 SVGAGI. The CDR3 extends over 14 amino acids.

The chain is built from TRBV4-2 and TRBJ2-7; D is uncertain. Deletions cut 6 bases from V and 0 bases from J, with 9 bases between. This CDR3 is built from 13 residues. Germline V lookup: CDR1 LGHNA, CDR2 YNFKEQ. For the CDR3, the DNA is TGTGCCAGCAGGGCCTTAAGCTCCTACGAGCAGTACTTC. Translation: CASRALSSYEQYF.

V usage is TRBV7-2 and J usage is TRBJ2-5; the D is unclear. The end of the DNA aligns better with TRBJ2-1, so the J call may be wrong. This CDR3 spans 12 amino acids. From germline, CDR1 is SGHTA and CDR2 FQGNSA. The CDR3 DNA is TGTGCCAGCAGCTTAGGAGTGGGGATGCAGTTCTTC. This sequence encodes CASSLGVGMQFF.

This chain connects TRBV28 to TRBJ2-7; 8 bases match TRBD2. CDR1 and CDR2 from the germline V gene are MDHEN and SYDVKM. Germline trimming cut 9 bases from V and 2 bases from J; bases unmatched to any gene: 9. This CDR3 contains 14 residues. The DNA of the CDR3 is TGTGCCAGTATGGGGGGCGGGAGGACCTACGAGCAGTACTTC. This codes for CASMGGGRTYEQYF.

The rearrangement joins TRBV19 to TRBJ2-1; no reliable D call. The end of the DNA aligns better with TRBJ2-7, so the J call may be wrong. The CDR3 runs 15 residues. Germline V lookup: CDR1 LNHDA, CDR2 SQIVND (reference sequence). The CDR3 loop is CASSGSGSYSYEQYF. CDR3 nucleotide sequence: TGTGCCAGTAGTGGATCCGGGTCTTACTCCTACGAGCAGTACTTC.

The chain couples TRBV29-1 to TRBJ2-7, with D unclear. Per germline, CDR1 SQVTM and CDR2 ANQGSEA. This CDR3 comprises 13 residues. Trimming stripped 6 bases from V and 2 bases from J, with 14 bases between. The CDR3 is CSVLKETTYEQYF. Here the CDR3 DNA reads TGCAGCGTCCTTAAGGAGACGACCTACGAGCAGTACTTC.

The chain recombines TRBV11-2 with TRBJ1-1; 7 nucleotides line up with TRBD1. Losses at the gene ends were 4 bases for V and 5 bases for J; bases not matched to a gene: 10. The CDR3 contains 15 residues. Looked up from germline, CDR1 is SGHAT and CDR2 is FQNNGV. CDR3 loop: CASSYNRGVGTEAFF. The DNA for the CDR3 is TGTGCCAGCAGCTACAACAGGGGTGTTGGGACTGAAGCTTTCTTT. The whole variable domain, remainder taken from reference TRBV11-2 and TRBJ1-1, is EAGVAQSPRYKIIEKRQSVAFWCNPISGHATLYWYQQILGQGPKLLIQFQNNGVVDDSQLPKDRFSAERLKGVDSTLKIQPAKLEDSAVYLCASSYNRGVGTEAFFGQGTRLTVV.

The V and J genes are TRBV4-1 and TRBJ1-2, with 7 bases matching TRBD1. In germline, CDR1 is MGHRA, CDR2 YSYEKL. V gave up 4 bases and J gave up 12 bases; unmatched junction bases: 17. The CDR3 length is 15 residues. The chain's CDR3 is CASSPRQGLPGGHTF. CDR3 DNA sequence: TGCGCCAGCAGCCCACGACAGGGACTCCCTGGGGGCCACACCTTC.

The chain joins TRBV29-1 to TRBJ2-5; perhaps TRBD1 as D (5 bases). This CDR3 has 17 residues. CDR1 SQVTM and CDR2 ANQGSEA come from the germline V gene. V shed 5 bases and J shed 4 bases, with 26 bases lying between them. CDR3 amino acids: CSVRATDTTVYIETQYF. The CDR3 bases are TGCAGCGTTCGAGCAACGGACACTACAGTCTATATAGAGACCCAGTACTTC.

This clonotype was recorded a few times. The chain carries TRBV10-3 and TRBJ2-2; no reliable D call. Germline V gives CDR1 ENHRY, CDR2 SYGVKD. This CDR3 contains 16 residues. V shed 3 bases and J shed 1 base, with 12 bases lying between them. The CDR3 nucleotides are TGTGCCATCAGTGACCCGGCCGGAGTGAACACCGGGGAGCTGTTTTTT. Its protein product is CAISDPAGVNTGELFF.

The V call is TRBV6-2 or TRBV6-3, the J call TRBJ2-7; no clear D. The DNA matches TRBJ2-5 better at its end, which makes the J call doubtful. The CDR3 consists of 15 residues. Germline V gene lookup returns CDR1 MNHEY and CDR2 SVGEGT. The CDR3 coding sequence is TGTGCCAGCAGTTACTCGGTTACCCTGGGAGAGACCCAGTACTTC. Encoded protein: CASSYSVTLGETQYF.

This clonotype was found a few times. This rearrangement joins TRBV11-3 to TRBJ1-2, with TRBD1 identical over 9 bases. Germline trimming cut 5 bases from V and 9 bases from J; bases unmatched to any gene: 7. The germline V gene encodes CDR1 SGHNT and CDR2 YENEEA. This CDR3 is 13 amino acids long. CDR3 sequence: CASSVLQGASYTF. CDR3 in DNA: TGTGCCAGCAGCGTCTTACAGGGGGCAAGCTACACCTTC.

This chain joins TRBV4-1 and TRBJ2-3, with 13 bases matching TRBD2. After removal of 3 bases from V and 2 bases from J, the junction contained 5 bases not matched to a gene. The CDR3 spans 17 residues. Germline assignment: CDR1 MGHRA and CDR2 YSYEKL. The CDR3 sequence is CASSQGGLAGLTDTQYF. In DNA, the CDR3 is TGCGCCAGCAGCCAGGGGGGACTAGCGGGGCTCACAGATACGCAGTATTTT.

V usage is TRBV6-5 and J usage is TRBJ1-3; D is unclear. V was trimmed by 6 bases and J by 11 bases, leaving 23 bases between them. This CDR3 has 15 residues. Per the germline V gene, CDR1 is MNHEY and CDR2 is SVGAGI. CDR3 nucleotide sequence: TGTGCCAGCAGCGAACGAGGCGGCCGTCCTGCGGCCATATATTTT. Translating it yields CASSERGGRPAAIYF.

J is TRBJ1-2 and V is TRBV4-3; tentative D call: TRBD1 (6 bases). This CDR3 is 16 amino acids long. Germline CDR1 and CDR2: LGHNA and YSLEER. V dropped 0 bases and J dropped 4 bases, with 15 bases sitting between them. The CDR3 here is CASSQDLGGLPYGYTF. The CDR3 DNA sequence: TGCGCCAGCAGCCAAGATCTGGGGGGGCTGCCCTATGGCTACACCTTC.

This clonotype was detected only a few times. The chain has TRBV6-2 or TRBV6-3 and TRBJ2-3, with TRBD2 as a possible D gene (6 bases). The CDR3 is made up of 16 amino acids. The V gene lost 7 bases and the J gene lost 3 bases, with 20 bases spanning the gap. Germline CDR1 is MNHEY and CDR2 is SVGEGT. CDR3 protein: CASNPGFGGITDTQYF. The CDR3, as DNA: TGTGCCAGCAACCCTGGTTTTGGGGGGATAACAGATACGCAGTATTTT.

The chain employs TRBV12-3 or TRBV12-4 and TRBJ2-3, with TRBD2 matching over 7 bases. The CDR3 runs 15 residues. With 1 base clipped from V and 6 bases from J, the junction kept 7 bases outside the gene matches. The CDR3 nucleotides read TGTGCCAGCAGTTTAGTAGCGGGCCAAGGGGATACGCAGTATTTT. Translated, it gives CASSLVAGQGDTQYF.

This clonotype occurred a few times. The chain combines TRBV27 with TRBJ1-2; D gene unclear. The germline V gene has CDR1 MNHEY and CDR2 SMNVEV (reference sequence). The CDR3 has 14 residues. V was shortened by 5 bases and J by 1 base, with 11 bases between the two germline ends. CDR3 sequence reads: CASSPLANNYGYTF. For the CDR3, the DNA is TGTGCCAGCAGTCCTTTAGCGAATAACTATGGCTACACCTTC.

The V and J genes are TRBV29-1 and TRBJ1-1; perhaps TRBD1 as D (6 bases). Per germline, CDR1 SQVTM and CDR2 ANQGSEA. Deletions cut 6 bases from V and 10 bases from J, with 18 bases between. The length of the CDR3 is 12 residues. CDR3 coding DNA: TGCAGCGTCCTGACAGGAGTTCTCGGAGCTTTCTTT. Amino acid sequence: CSVLTGVLGAFF.